The 24 T cell receptor beta chains below all came from one sample that was sequenced in a study of identical twins. TCRdb reprocessed the 5' RACE reads with MiXCR, giving one entry per CDR3 protein. The profile shows about 390,000 distinct CDR3 sequences, roughly 9% of them singletons. The sequencing input was naive T cells sorted from blood. The receptors here all came from a woman in her 50s in good health.

This clonotype showed up just a few times. This rearrangement joins TRBV6-6 to TRBJ2-1; 16 nucleotides agree with TRBD2. Losses at the gene ends were 4 bases for V and 1 base for J; bases not matched to a gene: 10. CDR1 and CDR2 (germline): MNHNY, SVGAGI (reference sequence). This CDR3 spans 20 amino acids. CDR3 nucleotides: TGTGCCAGCAGTTCCGGGACTAGCGGGAGGGTTAAGGGGTCCTACAATGAGCAGTTCTTC. Translating it yields CASSSGTSGRVKGSYNEQFF.

This chain joins TRBV13 and TRBJ2-7; D is unclear. V gave up 3 bases and J gave up 6 bases, with 15 bases separating them. The CDR3 totals 14 residues. Germline V gene data show CDR1 as PRHDT and CDR2 as FYEKMQ (reference sequence). The CDR3 nucleotides read TGTGCCAGCAGCTTTGGCGCCAGATCCACCGAGCAGTACTTC. This gives the protein CASSFGARSTEQYF.

This clonotype was observed a few times. J is TRBJ1-1 and V is TRBV20-1, with 7 bases that match TRBD1. This CDR3 has 13 residues. From germline, CDR1 is DFQATT and CDR2 SNEGSKA (reference sequence). Trimming at V came to 3 bases and at J to 4 bases, leaving 5 bases not matched to a gene. The CDR3 region has the DNA TGCAGTGCTAGCGATCAGGGGGTCACTGAAGCTTTCTTT. Translated, it gives CSASDQGVTEAFF.

V and J are TRBV7-9 and TRBJ2-7; D might be TRBD1 (6 bases). The CDR3 runs to 14 residues. V lost 4 bases and J lost 3, with 13 bases in between. In germline, CDR1 is SEHNR, CDR2 FQNEAQ (reference sequence). CDR3 nucleotide sequence: TGTGCCAGCAGCTGGGACACCGGTCTCTACGAGCAGTACTTC. It yields the protein CASSWDTGLYEQYF.

This clonotype showed up just a few times. This chain connects TRBV3-1 to TRBJ2-2; 8 nucleotides line up with TRBD1. After removal of 0 bases from V and 5 bases from J, the junction contained 5 bases not matched to a gene. Looked up from germline, CDR1 is LGHDT and CDR2 is YNNKEL (reference sequence). There are 16 residues in the CDR3. The CDR3 spells CASSQEGQGRTGELFF. The CDR3 DNA sequence: TGTGCCAGCAGCCAAGAAGGACAGGGAAGGACCGGGGAGCTGTTTTTT. Combining the CDR3 with reference TRBV3-1 and TRBJ2-2 gives the whole variable domain DTAVSQTPKYLVTQMGNDKSIKCEQNLGHDTMYWYKQDSKKFLKIMFSYNNKELIINETVPNRFSPKSPDKAHLNLHINSLELGDSAVYFCASSQEGQGRTGELFFGEGSRLTVL.

This clonotype was picked up many times. The chain has TRBV12-3 or TRBV12-4 and TRBJ2-7, with D perhaps matching TRBD1 (6 bases). The CDR3 extends over 14 amino acids. V gave up 5 bases and J gave up 4 bases, with 15 bases separating them. The CDR3: CASSPGVAGYEQYV. The CDR3 DNA reads TGTGCCAGCAGTCCAGGGGTAGCAGGATACGAGCAGTACGTC.

The sample holds a few counts of this clonotype. The chain employs TRBV12-3 or TRBV12-4 and TRBJ2-3; D remains unclear. The ends were cut back, 7 bases at V and 1 base at J, with 9 bases in the middle. This CDR3 contains 13 residues. The CDR3 region is CASTARGTDTQYF. The CDR3 DNA reads as TGTGCCAGCACCGCACGGGGCACAGATACGCAGTATTTT.

This clonotype has ten or more counts. The chain combines TRBV29-1 with TRBJ1-2; no clear D gene. The CDR3 length is 15 residues. Germline CDR1 is SQVTM and CDR2 is ANQGSEA. Trimming removed 1 base at V and 0 bases at J, with 12 bases between. The CDR3 spells CSVEAPGASNYGYTF. The DNA of the CDR3 is TGCAGCGTTGAAGCCCCCGGTGCATCTAACTATGGCTACACCTTC.

The chain is built from TRBV6-1 and TRBJ1-1; 8 nucleotides agree with TRBD1. V was pared by 8 bases and J by 3 bases, with 8 bases of the junction left unmatched. Germline loops: CDR1 MNHNS, CDR2 SASEGT. The CDR3 is 14 amino acids. In nucleotides, the CDR3 is TGTGCCAGCGCCGCGGACAGGGTTTACACTGAAGCTTTCTTT. Protein: CASAADRVYTEAFF.

The chain carries TRBV20-1 and TRBJ1-1, with unresolved D. CDR1 is DFQATT and CDR2 is SNEGSKA in the germline V gene (reference sequence). The CDR3 runs 12 residues. The CDR3: CSAGWVNTEAFF. CDR3 nucleotide sequence: TGCAGCGCCGGGTGGGTGAACACTGAAGCTTTCTTT.

This chain links TRBV11-2 with TRBJ2-1; TRBD2 might be the D (7 bases). The germline CDR1 and CDR2 sequences are SGHAT and FQNNGV. The CDR3 totals 15 residues. The V end lost 6 bases, the J end lost 5 bases, and 17 bases lay between the germline ends. CDR3 bases: TGTGCCAGCAGTGGGGGGGCTAGCGGAGACAATGAGCAGTTCTTC. It yields the protein CASSGGASGDNEQFF.

The rearrangement joins TRBV11-2 to TRBJ2-3; D unclear. The germline V and J ends were trimmed by 3 bases and 6 bases, with 22 bases remaining between them. Germline V gives CDR1 SGHAT, CDR2 FQNNGV. There are 17 residues in the CDR3. This CDR3 reads CASSFLERVITHDTQYF. The CDR3 bases are TGTGCCAGCAGCTTTCTGGAGAGAGTCATCACACACGATACGCAGTATTTT.

The rearrangement links TRBV5-5 to TRBJ2-1, with TRBD2 matching over 12 bases. The germline V gene has CDR1 SGHKS and CDR2 YYEKEE (reference sequence). This CDR3 is 17 amino acids long. J lost 0 bases, V lost 4 bases, and 5 bases had no gene match. Here the CDR3 DNA reads TGTGCCAGCAGCCCAACTAGCGGGAGGTACTCCTACAATGAGCAGTTCTTC. This gives the protein CASSPTSGRYSYNEQFF.

This clonotype was picked up many times. The chain uses TRBV12-3 or TRBV12-4 and TRBJ2-3; the D is unclear. The length of the CDR3 is 12 residues. Trimming cost V 5 bases and J 2 bases, with 5 bases left between them. Written as DNA, the CDR3 is TGTGCCAGCAGTCTCCACACAGATACGCAGTATTTT. This translates into CASSLHTDTQYF.

This clonotype appeared a few times. The chain combines TRBV3-1 with TRBJ2-3; 12 bases agree with TRBD2. This CDR3 has 18 amino acids. CDR1 LGHDT and CDR2 YNNKEL come from the germline V gene (reference sequence). The J segment lost 2 bases and the V segment lost 8 bases, leaving 14 bases of the junction unmatched. CDR3 nucleotide sequence: TGTGCCAGCGCCCACCCTAGGGGACTAGCGGGCGTCACAGATACGCAGTATTTT. It translates to CASAHPRGLAGVTDTQYF.

This clonotype has just a few counts. The chain combines TRBV7-9 with TRBJ2-1; possibly TRBD1 or TRBD2 for D (5 bases each). The V and J ends lost 1 base and 2 bases respectively, with 27 bases between them. The length of the CDR3 is 21 residues. Germline V gives CDR1 SEHNR, CDR2 FQNEAQ (reference sequence). The chain's CDR3 is CASSLEAGLEGQGRTYNEQFF. CDR3 nucleotide sequence: TGTGCCAGCAGCTTAGAAGCAGGGCTAGAGGGGCAGGGAAGAACCTACAATGAGCAGTTCTTC.

This clonotype showed up many times. The chain recombines TRBV12-3 or TRBV12-4 with TRBJ2-1, with 7 bases identical to TRBD2. The CDR3 loop spans 14 amino acids. After removal of 6 bases from V and 13 bases from J, the junction contained 15 bases not matched to a gene. The CDR3, as DNA: TGTGCCAGCAGCCGACGTCTAGCGGACGGATTTCAGTTCTTC. This sequence encodes CASSRRLADGFQFF.

This chain connects TRBV7-9 to TRBJ2-7, with D perhaps TRBD1 (6 bases). The CDR3 spans 13 residues. The germline V and J ends were trimmed by 5 bases and 6 bases, with 14 bases remaining between them. CDR1 and CDR2 from the germline V gene are SEHNR and FQNEAQ (reference sequence). The CDR3 DNA sequence: TGTGCCAGCAGCGCATACAGGGAAGCCGAGCAGTACGTC. Amino acid sequence: CASSAYREAEQYV.

This clonotype was detected a few times. V and J are TRBV12-3 or TRBV12-4 and TRBJ2-7, with 8 bases fitting TRBD2. With V trimmed by 5 bases and J by 4 bases, 7 bases remained unmatched. The CDR3 sequence is 14 residues long. The CDR3, as DNA: TGTGCCAGCAGTCCCGGACTAGCCCAGTACGAGCAGTACTTC. It specifies CASSPGLAQYEQYF.

This clonotype has at least ten counts. The V and J genes are TRBV12-3 or TRBV12-4 and TRBJ2-3; no clear D. CDR3 length equals 15 residues. Between the trimmed V and J ends, which lost 4 bases and 0 bases, there was a span of 11 bases. DNA for the CDR3: TGTGCCAGCAGTTCCCCGAGAGTTAGCACAGATACGCAGTATTTT. This gives the protein CASSSPRVSTDTQYF.

V usage is TRBV20-1 and J usage is TRBJ2-1; TRBD1 might be the D (5 bases). The CDR3 loop spans 16 amino acids. Germline assignment: CDR1 DFQATT and CDR2 SNEGSKA (reference sequence). V was trimmed by 3 bases and J by 0 bases, leaving 15 bases between them. The chain's CDR3 is CSASLLGVTSYNEQFF. The CDR3, as DNA: TGCAGTGCTAGCCTTCTAGGGGTCACCTCCTACAATGAGCAGTTCTTC.

This clonotype showed up many times. The chain has TRBV15 and TRBJ2-1; D unclear. The CDR3 consists of 14 residues. V gave up 0 bases and J gave up 8 bases, with 11 bases separating them. Looked up from germline, CDR1 is LNHNV and CDR2 is YYDKDF (reference sequence). The CDR3 is CATSREDPRDEQFF. CDR3 bases: TGTGCCACCAGCAGAGAAGACCCTCGGGATGAGCAGTTCTTC.

This clonotype was seen at least ten times. The chain links TRBV29-1 to TRBJ1-5, with 7 bases aligning to TRBD1. The germline CDR1 and CDR2 sequences are SQVTM and ANQGSEA. There are 13 residues in the CDR3. V dropped 5 bases and J dropped 3; count of bases not matched to a gene: 4. The CDR3 region is CSVSGTDNQPQHF. In DNA form, the CDR3 reads TGCAGCGTTTCTGGGACAGACAATCAGCCCCAGCATTTT.

The chain uses TRBV20-1 and TRBJ2-1; 7 positions agree with TRBD2. This CDR3 has 15 amino acids. Germline CDR1 reads DFQATT; CDR2 reads SNEGSKA (reference sequence). V trimming: 1 base; J trimming: 4 bases; junction bases outside the gene matches: 7. The CDR3 spells CSARVQAGRYNEQFF. DNA for the CDR3: TGCAGTGCTAGAGTACAAGCGGGGCGATACAATGAGCAGTTCTTC.